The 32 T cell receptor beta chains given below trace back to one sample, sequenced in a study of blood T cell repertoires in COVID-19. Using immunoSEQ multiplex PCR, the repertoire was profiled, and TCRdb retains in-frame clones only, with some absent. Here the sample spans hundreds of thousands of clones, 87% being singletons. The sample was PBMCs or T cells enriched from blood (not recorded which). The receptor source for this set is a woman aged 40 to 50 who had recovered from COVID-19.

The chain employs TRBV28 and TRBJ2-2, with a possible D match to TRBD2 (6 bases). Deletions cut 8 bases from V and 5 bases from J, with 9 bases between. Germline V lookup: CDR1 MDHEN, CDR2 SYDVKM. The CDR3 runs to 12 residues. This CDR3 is CASERVTGELFF. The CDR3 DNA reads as TGTGCCAGCGAGCGGGTGACCGGGGAGCTGTTTTTT. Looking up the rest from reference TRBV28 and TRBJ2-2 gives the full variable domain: DVKVTQSSRYLVKRTGEKVFLECVQDMDHENMFWYRQDPGLGLRLIYFSYDVKMKEKGDIPEGYSVSREKKERFSLILESASTNQTSMYLCASERVTGELFFGEGSRLTVL.

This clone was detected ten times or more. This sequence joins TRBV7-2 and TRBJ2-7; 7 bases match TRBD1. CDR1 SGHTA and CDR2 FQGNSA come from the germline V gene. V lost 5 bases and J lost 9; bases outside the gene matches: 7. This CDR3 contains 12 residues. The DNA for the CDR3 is TGTGCCAGCAGCCACCCGACAGGGAGGCAGTACTTC. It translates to CASSHPTGRQYF.

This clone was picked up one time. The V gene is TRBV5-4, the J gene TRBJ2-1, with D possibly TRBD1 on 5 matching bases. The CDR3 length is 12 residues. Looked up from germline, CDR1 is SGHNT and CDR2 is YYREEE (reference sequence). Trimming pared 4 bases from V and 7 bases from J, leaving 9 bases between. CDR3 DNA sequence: TGTGCCAGCAGCGGCAGGGTTAATGAGCAGTTCTTC. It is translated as CASSGRVNEQFF. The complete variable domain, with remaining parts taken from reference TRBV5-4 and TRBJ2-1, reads ETGVTQSPTHLIKTRGQQVTLRCSSQSGHNTVSWYQQALGQGPQFIFQYYREEENGRGNFPPRFSGLQFPNYSSELNVNALELDDSALYLCASSGRVNEQFFGPGTRLTVL.

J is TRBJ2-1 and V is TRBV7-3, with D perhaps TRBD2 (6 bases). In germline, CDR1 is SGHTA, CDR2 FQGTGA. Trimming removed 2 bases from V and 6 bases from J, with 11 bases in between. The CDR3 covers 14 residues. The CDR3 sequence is CASSLAGISNEQFF. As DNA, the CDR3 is TGTGCCAGCAGCTTAGCGGGAATCTCCAATGAGCAGTTCTTC.

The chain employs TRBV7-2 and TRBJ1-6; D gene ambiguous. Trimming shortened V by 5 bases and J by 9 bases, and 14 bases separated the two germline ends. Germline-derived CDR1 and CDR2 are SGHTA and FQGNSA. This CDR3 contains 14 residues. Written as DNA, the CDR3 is TGTGCCAGCAGCCTCGAGGGTTTTCGTTCACCCCTCCACTTT. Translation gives CASSLEGFRSPLHF.

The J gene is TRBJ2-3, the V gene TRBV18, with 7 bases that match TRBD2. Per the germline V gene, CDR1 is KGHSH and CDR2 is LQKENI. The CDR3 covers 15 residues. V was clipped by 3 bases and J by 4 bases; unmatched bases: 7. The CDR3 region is CASSPVTGGSDTQYF. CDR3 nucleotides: TGTGCCAGCTCACCCGTCACGGGAGGATCAGATACGCAGTATTTT.

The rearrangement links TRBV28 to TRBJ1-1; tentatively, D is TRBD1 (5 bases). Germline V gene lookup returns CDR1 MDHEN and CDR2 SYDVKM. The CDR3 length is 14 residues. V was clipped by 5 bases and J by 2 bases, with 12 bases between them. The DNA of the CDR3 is TGTGCCAGCAGTACCCAGGGATTTAACACTGAAGCTTTCTTT. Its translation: CASSTQGFNTEAFF.

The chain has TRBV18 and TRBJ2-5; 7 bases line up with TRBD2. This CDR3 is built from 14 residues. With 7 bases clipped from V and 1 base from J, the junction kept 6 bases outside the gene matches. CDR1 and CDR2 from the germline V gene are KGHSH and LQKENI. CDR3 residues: CASFPGGPQETQYF. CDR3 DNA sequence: TGTGCCAGCTTTCCGGGAGGCCCCCAAGAGACCCAGTACTTC.

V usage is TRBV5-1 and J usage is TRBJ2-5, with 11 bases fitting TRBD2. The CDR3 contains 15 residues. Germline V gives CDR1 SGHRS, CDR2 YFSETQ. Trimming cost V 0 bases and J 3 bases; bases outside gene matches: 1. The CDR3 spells CASSLVLAGEETQYF. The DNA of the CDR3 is TGCGCCAGCAGCTTGGTACTAGCGGGAGAAGAGACCCAGTACTTC.

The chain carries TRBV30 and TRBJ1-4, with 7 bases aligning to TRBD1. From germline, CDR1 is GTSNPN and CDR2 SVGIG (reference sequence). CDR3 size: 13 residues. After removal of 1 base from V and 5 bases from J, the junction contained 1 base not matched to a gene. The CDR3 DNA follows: TGTGCCTGGAGTGCAGGGGGAAATGAAAAACTGTTTTTT. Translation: CAWSAGGNEKLFF.

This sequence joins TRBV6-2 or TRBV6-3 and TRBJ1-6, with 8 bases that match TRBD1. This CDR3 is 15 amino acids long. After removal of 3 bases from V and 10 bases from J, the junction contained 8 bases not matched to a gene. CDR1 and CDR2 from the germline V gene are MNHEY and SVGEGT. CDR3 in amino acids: CASSYTDRVGSPLHF. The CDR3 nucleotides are TGTGCCAGCAGTTATACGGACAGGGTCGGCTCACCCCTCCACTTT.

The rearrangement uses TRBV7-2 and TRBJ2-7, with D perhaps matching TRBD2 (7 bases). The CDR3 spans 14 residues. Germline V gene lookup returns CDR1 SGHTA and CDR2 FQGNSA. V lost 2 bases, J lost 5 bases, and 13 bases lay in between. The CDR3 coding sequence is TGTGCCAGCAGCTTATTGGCGGGGGCGGACGAGCAGTACTTC. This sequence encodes CASSLLAGADEQYF.

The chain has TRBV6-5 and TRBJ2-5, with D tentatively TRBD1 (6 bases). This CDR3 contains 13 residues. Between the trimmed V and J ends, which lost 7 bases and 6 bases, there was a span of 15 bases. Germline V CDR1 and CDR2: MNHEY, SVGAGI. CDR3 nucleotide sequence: TGTGCCAGCAACACGGACAGACAACAGACCCAGTACTTC. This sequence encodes CASNTDRQQTQYF.

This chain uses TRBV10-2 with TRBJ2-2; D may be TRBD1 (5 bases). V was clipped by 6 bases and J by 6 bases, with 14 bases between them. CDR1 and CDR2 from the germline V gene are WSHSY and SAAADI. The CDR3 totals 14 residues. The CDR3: CASSAGLSSGELFF. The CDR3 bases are TGCGCCAGCAGCGCAGGGTTGTCGTCCGGGGAGCTGTTTTTT.

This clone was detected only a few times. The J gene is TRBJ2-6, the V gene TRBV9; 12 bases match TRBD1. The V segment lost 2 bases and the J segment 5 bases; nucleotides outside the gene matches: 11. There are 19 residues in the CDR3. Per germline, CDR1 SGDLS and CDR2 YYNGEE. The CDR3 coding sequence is TGTGCCAGCAGCGTCACCGGGACAGGGGGCGCAGGGAGGGCCAACGTCCTGACTTTC. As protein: CASSVTGTGGAGRANVLTF. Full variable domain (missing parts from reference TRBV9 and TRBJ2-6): DSGVTQTPKHLITATGQRVTLRCSPRSGDLSVYWYQQSLDQGLQFLIQYYNGEERAKGNILERFSAQQFPDLHSELNLSSLELGDSALYFCASSVTGTGGAGRANVLTFGAGSRLTVL.

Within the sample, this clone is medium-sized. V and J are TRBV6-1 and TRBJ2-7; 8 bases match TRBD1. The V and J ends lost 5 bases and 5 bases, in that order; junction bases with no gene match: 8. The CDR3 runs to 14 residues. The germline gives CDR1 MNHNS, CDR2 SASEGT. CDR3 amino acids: CASSSTTGANEQYF. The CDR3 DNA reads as TGTGCCAGCAGTTCTACGACAGGGGCGAACGAGCAGTACTTC.

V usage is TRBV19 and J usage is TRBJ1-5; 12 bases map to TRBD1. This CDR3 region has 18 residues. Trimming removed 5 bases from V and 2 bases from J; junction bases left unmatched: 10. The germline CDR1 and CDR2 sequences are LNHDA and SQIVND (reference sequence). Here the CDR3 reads CASSLSGQGATGNQPQHF. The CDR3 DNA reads TGTGCCAGTAGTCTCTCGGGACAGGGGGCAACTGGCAATCAGCCCCAGCATTTT.

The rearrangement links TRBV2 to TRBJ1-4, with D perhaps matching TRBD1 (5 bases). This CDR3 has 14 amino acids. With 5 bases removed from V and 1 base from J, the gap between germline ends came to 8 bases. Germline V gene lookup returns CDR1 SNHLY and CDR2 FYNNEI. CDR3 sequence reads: CASSLTETNEKLFF. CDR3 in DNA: TGTGCCAGCAGTTTGACAGAAACTAATGAAAAACTGTTTTTT.

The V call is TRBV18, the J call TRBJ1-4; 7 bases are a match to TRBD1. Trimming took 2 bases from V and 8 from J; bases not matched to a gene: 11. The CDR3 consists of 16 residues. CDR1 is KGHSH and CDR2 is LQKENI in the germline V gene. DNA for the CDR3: TGTGCCAGCTCACCATCGCTCGGGACAGAGCTAGAAAAACTGTTTTTT. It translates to CASSPSLGTELEKLFF.

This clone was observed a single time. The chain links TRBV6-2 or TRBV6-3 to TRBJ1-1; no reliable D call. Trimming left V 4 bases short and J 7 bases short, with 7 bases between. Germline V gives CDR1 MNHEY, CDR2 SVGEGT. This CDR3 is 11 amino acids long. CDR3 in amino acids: CASSWRLEAFF. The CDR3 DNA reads TGTGCCAGCAGTTGGCGGCTTGAAGCTTTCTTT.

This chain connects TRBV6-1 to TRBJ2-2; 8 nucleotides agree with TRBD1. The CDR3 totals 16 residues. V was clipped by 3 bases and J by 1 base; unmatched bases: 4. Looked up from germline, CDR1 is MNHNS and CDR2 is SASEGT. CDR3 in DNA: TGTGCCAGCAGTGAGCAGGGGGCGTTGAACACCGGGGAGCTGTTTTTT. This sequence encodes CASSEQGALNTGELFF.

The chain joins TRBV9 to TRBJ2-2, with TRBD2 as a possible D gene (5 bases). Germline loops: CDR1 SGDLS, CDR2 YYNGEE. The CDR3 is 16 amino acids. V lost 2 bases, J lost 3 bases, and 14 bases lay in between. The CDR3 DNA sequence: TGTGCCAGCAGCGTCCTCGGGAAGACGGACACCGGGGAGCTGTTTTTT. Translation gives CASSVLGKTDTGELFF. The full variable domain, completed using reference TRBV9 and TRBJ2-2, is DSGVTQTPKHLITATGQRVTLRCSPRSGDLSVYWYQQSLDQGLQFLIQYYNGEERAKGNILERFSAQQFPDLHSELNLSSLELGDSALYFCASSVLGKTDTGELFFGEGSRLTVL.

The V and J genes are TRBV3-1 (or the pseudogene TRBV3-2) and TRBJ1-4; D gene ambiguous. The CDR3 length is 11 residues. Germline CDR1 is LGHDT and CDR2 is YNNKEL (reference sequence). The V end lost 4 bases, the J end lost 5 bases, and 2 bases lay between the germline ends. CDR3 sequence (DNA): TGTGCCAGCAGCCTAAATGAAAAACTGTTTTTT. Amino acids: CASSLNEKLFF.

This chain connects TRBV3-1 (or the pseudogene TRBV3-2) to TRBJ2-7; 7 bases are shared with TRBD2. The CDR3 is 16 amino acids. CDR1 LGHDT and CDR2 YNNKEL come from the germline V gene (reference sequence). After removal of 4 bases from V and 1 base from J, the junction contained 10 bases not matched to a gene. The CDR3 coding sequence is TGTGCCAGCAGCCCCCTCAGCGGGACCCGGTCCTACGAGCAGTACTTC. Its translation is CASSPLSGTRSYEQYF.

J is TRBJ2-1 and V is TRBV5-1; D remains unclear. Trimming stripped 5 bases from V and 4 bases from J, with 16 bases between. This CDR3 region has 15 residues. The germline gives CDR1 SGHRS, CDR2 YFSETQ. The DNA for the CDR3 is TGCGCCAGCAGACCCCGACTCGAACCTTACAATGAGCAGTTCTTC. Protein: CASRPRLEPYNEQFF.

For the CDR3, the DNA is TGTGCCAGCCGTGCTATAAGCGGGGGAAACAATGAGCAGTTCTTC. Amino acid sequence: CASRAISGGNNEQFF. This chain connects TRBV18 to TRBJ2-1, with 8 bases matching TRBD2. The germline CDR1 and CDR2 sequences are KGHSH and LQKENI. The CDR3 is 15 residues long. V trimming: 8 bases; J trimming: 5 bases; junction bases outside the gene matches: 11.

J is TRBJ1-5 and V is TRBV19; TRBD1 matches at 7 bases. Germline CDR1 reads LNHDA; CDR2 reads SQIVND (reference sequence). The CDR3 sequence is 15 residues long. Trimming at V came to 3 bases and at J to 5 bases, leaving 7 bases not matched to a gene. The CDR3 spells CASSMESRGHQPQHF. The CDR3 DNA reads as TGTGCCAGTAGTATGGAGTCTAGGGGGCATCAGCCCCAGCATTTT.

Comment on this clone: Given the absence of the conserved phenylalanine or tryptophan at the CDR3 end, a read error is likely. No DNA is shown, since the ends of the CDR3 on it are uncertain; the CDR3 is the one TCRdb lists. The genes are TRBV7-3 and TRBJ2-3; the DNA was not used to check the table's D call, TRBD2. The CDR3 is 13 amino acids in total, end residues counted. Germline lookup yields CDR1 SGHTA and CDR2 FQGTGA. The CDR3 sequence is CASSLTSDQLMEL.

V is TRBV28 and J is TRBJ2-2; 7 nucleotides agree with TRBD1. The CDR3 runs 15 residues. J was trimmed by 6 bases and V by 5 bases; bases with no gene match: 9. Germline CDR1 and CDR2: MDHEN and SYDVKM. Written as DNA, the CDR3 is TGTGCCAGCAGTGAAGGCCGGCAGGGGGCCGGGGAGCTGTTTTTT. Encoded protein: CASSEGRQGAGELFF.

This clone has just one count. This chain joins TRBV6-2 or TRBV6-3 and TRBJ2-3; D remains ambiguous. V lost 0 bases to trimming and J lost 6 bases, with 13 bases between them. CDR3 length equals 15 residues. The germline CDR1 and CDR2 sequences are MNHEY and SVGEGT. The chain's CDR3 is CASSYSSLWSDTQYF. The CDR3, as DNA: TGTGCCAGCAGTTACTCGAGTCTTTGGAGTGATACGCAGTATTTT.

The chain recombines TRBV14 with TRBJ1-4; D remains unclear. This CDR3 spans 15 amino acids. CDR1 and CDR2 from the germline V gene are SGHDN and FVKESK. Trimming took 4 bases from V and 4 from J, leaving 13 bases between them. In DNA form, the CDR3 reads TGTGCCAGCAGCCTGACTCTTGCCTATAATGAAAAACTGTTTTTT. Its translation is CASSLTLAYNEKLFF. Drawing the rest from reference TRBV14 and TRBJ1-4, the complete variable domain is EAGVTQFPSHSVIEKGQTVTLRCDPISGHDNLYWYRRVMGKEIKFLLHFVKESKQDESGMPNNRFLAERTGGTYSTLKVQPAELEDSGVYFCASSLTLAYNEKLFFGSGTQLSVL.

CDR3 residues: CASSTPSVRNIQYF. CDR3 bases: TGTGCCAGCAGCACACCTAGCGTTAGAAACATTCAGTACTTC. The chain recombines TRBV3-1 (or the pseudogene TRBV3-2) with TRBJ2-4; the D gene is possibly TRBD2 (6 bases). The CDR3 sequence is 14 residues long. Trimming stripped 5 bases from V and 6 bases from J, with 14 bases between. CDR1 and CDR2 from the germline V gene are LGHDT and YNNKEL (reference sequence).